This T cell receptor (beta chain) derives from a study of blood T cell repertoires in COVID-19. Overall study context: Material from acute and convalescent COVID-19 was sourced from the United States, Italy and Spain. From T cells, B-cell-depleted T cells, or PBMCs came the material, which was cDNA or gDNA.

In the original analysis: Amplified reference gene primers provided the basis for estimating nucleated cell counts. Profiled with immunoSEQ multiplex PCR; TCRdb holds only in-frame clones, not every one. The V and J calls and clone size are taken from that table; D and trimming were inferred from the DNA. The table records 300,000 to 400,000 clones, around 90% of them present only once. One Seattle source followed patients from active infection through their disease course. This clone was seen just once. The CDR3 runs 19 residues. Between the trimmed V and J ends, which lost 0 bases and 4 bases, there was a span of 24 bases. Looked up from germline, CDR1 is LNHNV and CDR2 is YYDKDF (reference sequence).

The specimen sequenced was peripheral blood. The genes are TRBV15 and TRBJ1-2; possibly TRBD1 for D (5 bases). The sequence was collected from a man aged 25 to 45 with COVID-19, enrolled during active disease. CDR3 bases: TGTGCCACCAGCAGAGATAGATCGGCGGGAAGGGGAGTCCTCTATGGCTACACCTTC. Protein: CATSRDRSAGRGVLYGYTF.